This TCR beta chain was identified during a study of cytomegalovirus exposure and HLA in healthy donors. Study-level findings and limits: Most TCR sequences proved rare, with some public TCRs found in many donors. Researchers reported that a few CMV-associated chains were confirmed in vitro as CMV antigen-specific. The study assumed roughly uniform donor sequencing depth for presence/absence analyses. TCR beta chain V- and J-gene trimming was linked, in a later analysis, to a missense variant in DCLRE1C.

This CDR3 is built from 15 residues. The V gene end was trimmed by 2 bases and the J gene end by 2 bases; junction bases not matched to a gene: 4. Germline V gene lookup returns CDR1 SNHLY and CDR2 FYNNEI. Primers for the PCR totalled 60 Vbeta and 13 Jbeta. Clones were sequenced by immunoSEQ multiplex PCR, and TCRdb holds only the in-frame ones, with some missing. The profile covers more than 90,000 clones, with approximately 69% appearing a single time and roughly 11% taken by the ten largest. As concerns this clone: Its antigen is still unknown.

Sample: PBMCs. This sequence joins TRBV2 and TRBJ2-3, with 7 positions matching TRBD1. The clonotype was recovered from a woman in her forties or fifties in good health and CMV-seropositive. The CDR3: CASSERDSSTDTQYF. The CDR3 coding sequence is TGTGCCAGCAGTGAAAGGGACAGTTCCACAGATACGCAGTATTTT.